The source of this T cell receptor (beta chain) is a study of blood T cells in healthy people across ages. Study results and caveats: Long-lived donors had more naive CD4+ cells and higher diversity than aged donors.

Combining a sample-barcoded 5' primer with a J-beta primer mix, a second PCR ran for about 7 to 12 cycles. A single record per CDR3 protein comes from TCRdb applying MiXCR to the 5' RACE reads. Of 1.5 million to 2 million distinct CDR3 sequences in the sample, roughly 50% were seen once. Comments on this clonotype: What it binds is not known.

Drawn from each donor were roughly 10 milliliters of peripheral blood. Per the germline V gene, CDR1 is LNHNV and CDR2 is YYDKDF (reference sequence). This CDR3 is 16 amino acids long. Trimming removed 4 bases from V and 3 bases from J, with 17 bases in between. V usage is TRBV15 and J usage is TRBJ2-3; perhaps D is TRBD1 or TRBD2 (5 bases each). The sequence came from a woman in her thirties or forties in good health. Material: blood. The DNA of the CDR3 is TGTGCCACCAGCACTCCTAGGGGCGGGCCGACAGATACGCAGTATTTT. Its protein product is CATSTPRGGPTDTQYF.